This T cell receptor (beta chain) was captured by sequencing in a study of blood T cells in healthy people across ages. Study background: Per two T cells, template switching captured roughly one barcoded beta molecule.

A sample-barcoded 5' primer and a J-beta primer mix were used in a second PCR of roughly 6 to 12 cycles. Per sample, CDR3-containing paired-end reads numbered at least 2.5 million. TCRdb analysed the 5' RACE reads with MiXCR anew, one entry per CDR3 protein. Counted here are about 1.1 million distinct CDR3 sequences, less than 45% occurring once; the ten biggest clones make up about an eighth. Notes on this clonotype: Its ends do not fully match the called genes, so a read error is possible.

RNA extraction gave at least 5 micrograms of total RNA per sample. This CDR3 has 13 amino acids. Germline loops: CDR1 SGHVS, CDR2 FQNEAQ. V is TRBV7-8 and J is TRBJ1-5, with D uncertain. This clonotype was sampled from a man aged 18 to 29 in good health. The sample taken for sequencing was blood. The CDR3 bases are TGTGCCAGCAGCTTAGTGATCAATCAGTCCCAGCATTTT. It specifies CASSLVINQSQHF. Filled out from reference TRBV7-8 and TRBJ1-5, the complete variable domain reads GAGVSQSPRYKVAKRGQDVALRCDPISGHVSLFWYQQALGQGPEFLTYFQNEAQLDKSGLPSDRFFAERPEGSVSTLKIQRTQQEDSAVYLCASSLVINQSQHFGDGTRLSIL.